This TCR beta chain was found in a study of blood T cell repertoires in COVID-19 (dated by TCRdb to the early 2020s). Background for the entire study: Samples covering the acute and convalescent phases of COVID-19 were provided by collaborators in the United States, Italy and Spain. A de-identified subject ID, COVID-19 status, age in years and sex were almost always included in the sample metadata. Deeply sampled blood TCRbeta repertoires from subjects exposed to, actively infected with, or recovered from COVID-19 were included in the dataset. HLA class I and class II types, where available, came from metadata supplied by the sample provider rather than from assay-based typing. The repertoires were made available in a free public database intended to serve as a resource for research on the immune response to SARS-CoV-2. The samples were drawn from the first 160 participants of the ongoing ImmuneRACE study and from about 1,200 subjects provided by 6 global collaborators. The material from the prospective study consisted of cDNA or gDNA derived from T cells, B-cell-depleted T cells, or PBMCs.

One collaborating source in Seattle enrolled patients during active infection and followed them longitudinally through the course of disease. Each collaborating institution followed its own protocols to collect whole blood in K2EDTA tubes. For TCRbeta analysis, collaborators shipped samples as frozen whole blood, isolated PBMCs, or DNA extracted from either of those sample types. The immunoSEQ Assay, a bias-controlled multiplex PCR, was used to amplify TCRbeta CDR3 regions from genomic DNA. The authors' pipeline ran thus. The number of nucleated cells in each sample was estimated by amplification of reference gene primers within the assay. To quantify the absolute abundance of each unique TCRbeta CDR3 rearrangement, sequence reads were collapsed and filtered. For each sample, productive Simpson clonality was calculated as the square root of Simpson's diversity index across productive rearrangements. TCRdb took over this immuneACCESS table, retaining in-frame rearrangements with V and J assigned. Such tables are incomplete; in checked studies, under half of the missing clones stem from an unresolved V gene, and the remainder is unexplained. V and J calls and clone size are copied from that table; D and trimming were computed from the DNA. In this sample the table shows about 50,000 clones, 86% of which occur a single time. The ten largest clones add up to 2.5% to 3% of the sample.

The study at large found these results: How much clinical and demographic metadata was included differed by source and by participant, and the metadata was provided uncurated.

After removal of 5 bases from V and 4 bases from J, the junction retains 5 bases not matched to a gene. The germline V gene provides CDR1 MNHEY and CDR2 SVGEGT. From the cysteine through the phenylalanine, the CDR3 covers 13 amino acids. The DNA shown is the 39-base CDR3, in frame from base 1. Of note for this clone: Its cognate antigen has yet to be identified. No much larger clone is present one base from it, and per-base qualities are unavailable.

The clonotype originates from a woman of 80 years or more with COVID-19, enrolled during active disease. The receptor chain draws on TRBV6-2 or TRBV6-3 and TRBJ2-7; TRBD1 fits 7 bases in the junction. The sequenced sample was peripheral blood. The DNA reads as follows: TGTGCCAGCAGTAAGTCCAGGGGGTACGAGCAGTACTTC. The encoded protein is CASSKSRGYEQYF.